Listed here are 5 T cell receptor beta chains from one sample, sequenced in a study of identical twins. TCRdb called the 5' RACE reads again in MiXCR, with one record for every CDR3 protein. The data contain around 510,000 distinct CDR3 sequences, 13% to 15% of them singletons. The sample also formed part of further work on yellow fever vaccine responses in identical twins.

Sequencing used CD4+ T cells sorted from blood. The receptors derive from a woman between 18 and 30 years old in good health.

This clonotype was counted between two and nine times. CDR3 nucleotide sequence: TGTGCCAGCAAGAAGGACCCGAGTGGCAATCAGCCCCAGCATTTT. This sequence encodes CASKKDPSGNQPQHF. The V and J genes are TRBV12-3 or TRBV12-4 and TRBJ1-5; D not certain. CDR3 length: 15 residues. Trimming removed 7 bases at V and 2 bases at J, with 15 bases between.

This clonotype showed up just a few times. The chain combines TRBV3-1 with TRBJ2-7; 8 bases are a match to TRBD1. This CDR3 contains 16 residues. The V and J ends lost 2 bases and 1 base, in that order; junction bases with no gene match: 7. The germline V gene has CDR1 LGHDT and CDR2 YNNKEL (reference sequence). The DNA of the CDR3 is TGTGCCAGCAGCCAACGGATCTACAGGGGGTCCTACGAGCAGTACTTC. Its protein is CASSQRIYRGSYEQYF.

This sequence joins TRBV7-2 and TRBJ1-5; tentatively, D is TRBD1 (6 bases). The CDR3 length is 15 residues. Germline V CDR1 and CDR2: SGHTA, FQGNSA. V was shortened by 4 bases and J by 5 bases, with 15 bases between the two germline ends. The CDR3 DNA follows: TGTGCCAGCAGCTCCGGCGGCGGGGGCGATCAGCCCCAGCATTTT. Encoded protein: CASSSGGGGDQPQHF.

This clonotype has only a few counts. The CDR3 DNA sequence: TGTGCCAGCGGGTTTCGACTAGCGGCAACCGGGAACACCGGGGAGCTGTTTTTT. Protein sequence: CASGFRLAATGNTGELFF. The rearrangement joins TRBV11-2 to TRBJ2-2; TRBD2 agrees at 9 bases. Trimming at V came to 8 bases and at J to 1 base, leaving 14 bases not matched to a gene. The CDR3 is made up of 18 amino acids. In germline, CDR1 is SGHAT, CDR2 FQNNGV.

In its sample, this clonotype was seen a few times. The chain links TRBV29-1 to TRBJ1-2; 7 bases align to TRBD1. CDR3 length: 13 residues. V lost 7 bases and J lost 6; bases outside the gene matches: 11. Germline V lookup: CDR1 SQVTM, CDR2 ANQGSEA. Written as DNA, the CDR3 is TGCAGCGCCCTTGTGCAGGGGGAGGATGGCTACACCTTC. The encoded protein is CSALVQGEDGYTF. Based on the CDR3 plus reference TRBV29-1 and TRBJ1-2, the full variable domain is SAVISQKPSRDICQRGTSLTIQCQVDSQVTMMFWYRQQPGQSLTLIATANQGSEATYESGFVIDKFPISRPNLTFSTLTVSNMSPEDSSIYLCSALVQGEDGYTFGSGTRLTVV.